This T cell receptor (beta chain) was recorded in a study of cytomegalovirus exposure and HLA in healthy donors. Notes on the study in general: CMV serostatus stood as the only immune exposure information on hand. For TCR beta chains, V- and J-gene trimming was later linked to a missense DCLRE1C variant.

This CDR3 contains 16 residues. Between the trimmed V and J ends, which lost 0 bases and 2 bases, there was a span of 13 bases. The germline gives CDR1 LGHNA, CDR2 YSLEER. PCR was performed using 60 Vbeta and 13 Jbeta primers. Only in-frame clones appear in the TCRdb table, and some are missing; sequencing was by immunoSEQ multiplex PCR. The sample has some 140,000 clones, roughly 74% seen once. For this clone: Its antigen is still unknown.

The material sequenced was PBMCs. V is TRBV4-3 and J is TRBJ1-1; D may be TRBD1 (6 bases). This sequence was found in a man between 18 and 29 years old in good health and CMV-seronegative. This CDR3 is CASSQDTVRGNTEAFF. The CDR3 DNA reads as TGCGCCAGCAGCCAAGATACCGTCAGGGGAAACACTGAAGCTTTCTTT.